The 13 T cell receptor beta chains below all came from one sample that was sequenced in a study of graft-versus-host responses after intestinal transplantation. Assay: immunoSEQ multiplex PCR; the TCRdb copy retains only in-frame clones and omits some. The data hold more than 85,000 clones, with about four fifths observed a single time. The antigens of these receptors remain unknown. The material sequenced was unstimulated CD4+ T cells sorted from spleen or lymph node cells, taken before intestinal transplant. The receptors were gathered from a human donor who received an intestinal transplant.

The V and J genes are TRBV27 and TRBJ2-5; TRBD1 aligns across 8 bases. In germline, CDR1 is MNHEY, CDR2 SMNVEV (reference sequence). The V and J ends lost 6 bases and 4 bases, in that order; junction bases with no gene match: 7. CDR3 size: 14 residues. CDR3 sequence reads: CASSPTGDPETQYF. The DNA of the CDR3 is TGTGCCAGCAGCCCGACAGGGGACCCAGAGACCCAGTACTTC.

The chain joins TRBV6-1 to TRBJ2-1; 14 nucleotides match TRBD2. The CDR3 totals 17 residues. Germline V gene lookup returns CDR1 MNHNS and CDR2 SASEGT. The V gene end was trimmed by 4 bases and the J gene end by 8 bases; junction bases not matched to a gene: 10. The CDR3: CASSGLAGGTPRDEQFF. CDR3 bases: TGTGCCAGCAGTGGACTAGCGGGGGGGACCCCCAGAGATGAGCAGTTCTTC.

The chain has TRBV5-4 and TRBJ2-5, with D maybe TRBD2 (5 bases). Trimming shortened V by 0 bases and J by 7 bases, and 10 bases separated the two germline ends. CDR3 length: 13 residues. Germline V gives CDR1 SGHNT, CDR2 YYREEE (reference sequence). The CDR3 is CASSLVASGTQYF. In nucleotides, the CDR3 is TGTGCCAGCAGCTTGGTTGCCAGCGGGACCCAGTACTTC.

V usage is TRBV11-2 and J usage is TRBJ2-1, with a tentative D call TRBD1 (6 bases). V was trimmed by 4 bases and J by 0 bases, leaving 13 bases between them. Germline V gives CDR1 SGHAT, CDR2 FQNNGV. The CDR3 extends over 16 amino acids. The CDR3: CASSSRADSSYNEQFF. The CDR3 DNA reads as TGTGCCAGCAGCTCGCGAGCGGACAGCTCCTACAATGAGCAGTTCTTC.

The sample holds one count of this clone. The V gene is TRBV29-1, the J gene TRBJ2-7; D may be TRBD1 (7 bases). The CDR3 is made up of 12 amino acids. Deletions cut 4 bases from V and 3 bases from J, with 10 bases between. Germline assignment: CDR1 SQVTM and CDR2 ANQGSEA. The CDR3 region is CSVARDSYEQYF. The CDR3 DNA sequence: TGCAGCGTTGCGCGGGACAGCTACGAGCAGTACTTC.

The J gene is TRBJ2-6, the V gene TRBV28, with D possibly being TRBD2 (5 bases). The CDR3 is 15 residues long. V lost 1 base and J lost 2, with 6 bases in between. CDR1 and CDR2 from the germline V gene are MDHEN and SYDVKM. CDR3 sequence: CASSLSGTGANVLTF. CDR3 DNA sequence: TGTGCCAGCAGTTTATCGGGGACTGGGGCCAACGTCCTGACTTTC.

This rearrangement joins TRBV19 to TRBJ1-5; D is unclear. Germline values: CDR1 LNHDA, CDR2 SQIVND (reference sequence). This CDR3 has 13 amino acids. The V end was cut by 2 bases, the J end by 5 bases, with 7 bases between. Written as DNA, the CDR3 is TGTGCCAGTAGTATATTCGAGGATCAGCCCCAGCATTTT. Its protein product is CASSIFEDQPQHF.

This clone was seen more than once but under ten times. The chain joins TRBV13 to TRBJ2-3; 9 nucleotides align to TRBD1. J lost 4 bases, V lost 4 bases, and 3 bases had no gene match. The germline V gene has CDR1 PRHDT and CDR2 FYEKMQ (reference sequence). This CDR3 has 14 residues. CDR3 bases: TGTGCCAGCAGCTCCTGGACAGGGGCAGATACGCAGTATTTT. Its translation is CASSSWTGADTQYF. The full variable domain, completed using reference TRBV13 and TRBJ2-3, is AAGVIQSPRHLIKEKRETATLKCYPIPRHDTVYWYQQGPGQDPQFLISFYEKMQSDKGSIPDRFSAQQFSDYHSELNMSSLELGDSALYFCASSSWTGADTQYFGPGTRLTVL.

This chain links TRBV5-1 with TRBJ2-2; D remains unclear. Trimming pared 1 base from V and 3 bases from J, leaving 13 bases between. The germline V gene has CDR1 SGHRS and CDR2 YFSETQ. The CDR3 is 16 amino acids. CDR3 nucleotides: TGCGCCAGCAGCTTGTGGTGGGCCTCCGACACCGGGGAGCTGTTTTTT. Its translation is CASSLWWASDTGELFF.

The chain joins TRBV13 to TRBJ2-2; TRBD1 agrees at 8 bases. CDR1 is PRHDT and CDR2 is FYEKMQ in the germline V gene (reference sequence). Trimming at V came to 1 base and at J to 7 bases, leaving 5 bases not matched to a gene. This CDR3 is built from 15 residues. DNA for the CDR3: TGTGCCAGCAGCTTAGCGGCAGGGGGCAGCGGGGAGCTGTTTTTT. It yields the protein CASSLAAGGSGELFF. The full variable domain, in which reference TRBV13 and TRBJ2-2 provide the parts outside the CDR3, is AAGVIQSPRHLIKEKRETATLKCYPIPRHDTVYWYQQGPGQDPQFLISFYEKMQSDKGSIPDRFSAQQFSDYHSELNMSSLELGDSALYFCASSLAAGGSGELFFGEGSRLTVL.

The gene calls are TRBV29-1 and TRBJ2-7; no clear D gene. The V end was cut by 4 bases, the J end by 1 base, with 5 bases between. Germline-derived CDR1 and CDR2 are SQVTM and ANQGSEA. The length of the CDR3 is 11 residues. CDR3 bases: TGCAGCGTTGCCCAATCCTACGAGCAGTACTTC. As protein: CSVAQSYEQYF.

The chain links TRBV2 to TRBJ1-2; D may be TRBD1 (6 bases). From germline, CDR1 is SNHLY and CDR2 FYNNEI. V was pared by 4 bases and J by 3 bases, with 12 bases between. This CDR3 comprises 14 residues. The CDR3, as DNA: TGTGCCAGCAGTGGGACAGAGGGGTACTATGGCTACACCTTC. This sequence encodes CASSGTEGYYGYTF. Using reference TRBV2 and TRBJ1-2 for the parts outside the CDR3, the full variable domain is EPEVTQTPSHQVTQMGQEVILRCVPISNHLYFYWYRQILGQKVEFLVSFYNNEISEKSEIFDDQFSVERPDGSNFTLKIRSTKLEDSAMYFCASSGTEGYYGYTFGSGTRLTVV.

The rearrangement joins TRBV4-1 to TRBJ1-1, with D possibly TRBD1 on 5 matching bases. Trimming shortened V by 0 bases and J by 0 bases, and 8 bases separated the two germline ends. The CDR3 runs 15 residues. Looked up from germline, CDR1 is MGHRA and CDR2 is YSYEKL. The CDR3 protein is CASSQEGALNTEAFF. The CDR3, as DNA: TGCGCCAGCAGCCAAGAAGGGGCCCTGAACACTGAAGCTTTCTTT.